This is a list of T cell receptor beta chains from one sample in a study of neurological immune-mediated disorders. TCRdb called the 5' RACE reads again in MiXCR, with one record for every CDR3 protein. Of about 48,000 distinct CDR3 sequences in the sample, about a quarter were seen once. The sample consisted of PBMCs. All receptors derive from a woman in her sixties or seventies in good health. Each CDR3 is given with its conserved first and last residue. D genes are given only for firm matches. Only some rows state a clone size, as once, few, many or a class for expanded clones.

16	many	TRBV4-2	TRBD2	TRBJ2-2	CASSPRLAWNTGELFF	TGTGCCAGCAGCCCTAGACTAGCTTGGAACACCGGGGAGCTGTTTTTT
14	NA	TRBV27	NA	TRBJ2-1	CVSSLKGTYNEQFF	TGTGTCAGCAGTTTAAAGGGCACCTACAATGAGCAGTTCTTC
15	many	TRBV10-2	NA	TRBJ1-2	CASSESGATNYGYTF	TGCGCCAGCAGTGAATCAGGGGCGACCAACTATGGCTACACCTTC
16	NA	TRBV5-1	TRBD2	TRBJ2-2	CASSREGRTNTGELFF	TGCGCCAGCAGCAGGGAGGGCCGAACGAACACCGGGGAGCTGTTTTTT
15	once	TRBV5-1	NA	TRBJ2-7	CASSVTVALTYEQYF	TGCGCCAGCAGCGTCACCGTGGCACTTACCTACGAGCAGTACTTC
15	NA	TRBV19	NA	TRBJ2-5	CASTTTGAALGTQYF	TGTGCCAGTACCACGACGGGGGCCGCTTTGGGGACCCAGTACTTC
14	many	TRBV7-2	NA	TRBJ2-3	CASSLVRATDTQYF	TGTGCCAGCAGCTTAGTTCGGGCCACAGATACGCAGTATTTT
14	many	TRBV5-5	NA	TRBJ2-7	CASSLSRDSYEQYF	TGTGCCAGCAGCTTGAGCAGGGACTCCTACGAGCAGTACTTC
15	many	TRBV4-2	NA	TRBJ2-1	CASSRPGLDSNEQFF	TGTGCCAGCAGCCGGCCTGGGCTAGATTCCAATGAGCAGTTCTTC
14	many	TRBV7-9	TRBD2	TRBJ2-6	CARGGISGANVLTF	TGTGCCAGGGGGGGGATCTCTGGGGCCAACGTCCTGACTTTC
16	many	TRBV7-6	TRBD2	TRBJ2-1	CASSLKGGSEANEQFF	TGTGCCAGCAGCTTAAAGGGCGGGAGTGAAGCCAATGAGCAGTTCTTC
17	NA	TRBV7-6	TRBD1	TRBJ2-5	CASSTYRTGGIRETQYF	TGTGCCAGCAGCACGTATAGGACAGGGGGAATACGAGAGACCCAGTACTTC
17	NA	TRBV4-1	TRBD2	TRBJ2-1	CASSHRGLAGGYNEQFF	TGCGCCAGCAGCCACCGCGGACTAGCGGGAGGGTACAATGAGCAGTTCTTC
16	many	TRBV20-1	TRBD1	TRBJ2-3	CGSTGVKGSSTDTQYF	TGCGGCTCGACAGGGGTCAAGGGGAGTAGCACAGATACGCAGTATTTT
16	NA	TRBV4-2	TRBD1	TRBJ1-6	CASSQEQGRYNSPLHF	TGTGCCAGCAGCCAAGAACAGGGGCGATATAATTCACCCCTCCACTTT
16	many	TRBV25-1	NA	TRBJ2-1	CASSDLGRASYNEQFF	TGTGCCAGCAGTGATCTCGGCAGGGCCTCCTACAATGAGCAGTTCTTC
14	many	TRBV5-1	NA	TRBJ2-3	CASNSASGTDTQYF	TGCGCCAGCAATTCGGCTAGCGGCACAGATACGCAGTATTTT
17	many	TRBV5-1	TRBD1	TRBJ1-2	CASSLGPRTGENYGYTF	TGCGCCAGCAGCTTGGGCCCCCGGACAGGGGAGAACTATGGCTACACCTTC
11	many	TRBV5-1	NA	TRBJ2-5	CASSIQETQYF	TGCGCCAGCAGCATTCAAGAGACCCAGTACTTC
17	few	TRBV28	TRBD1	TRBJ2-3	CASRPPGQGARADTQYF	TGTGCCAGCAGACCTCCGGGACAGGGGGCGCGGGCAGATACGCAGTATTTT
16	NA	TRBV4-2	TRBD1	TRBJ1-6	CASSQDQGDWNSPLHF	TGTGCCAGCAGCCAAGATCAGGGGGATTGGAATTCACCCCTCCACTTT
15	NA	TRBV20-1	NA	TRBJ2-7	CSASKPVSLVYEQYF	TGCAGTGCTAGTAAACCGGTTTCCCTCGTCTACGAGCAGTACTTC
14	many	TRBV5-6	TRBD1	TRBJ2-2	CASSLETGTGELFF	TGTGCCAGCAGCTTGGAGACAGGGACCGGGGAGCTGTTTTTT
15	many	TRBV6-6	TRBD1	TRBJ2-7	CASRTGTGIVYEQYF	TGTGCCAGCAGAACCGGGACAGGGATAGTCTACGAGCAGTACTTC
12	NA	TRBV4-1	NA	TRBJ2-5	CASSRDGETQYF	TGCGCCAGCAGCCGGGACGGGGAGACCCAGTACTTC
15	NA	TRBV5-1	TRBD1	TRBJ2-7	CASSRGGLSSYEQYF	TGCGCCAGCAGCCGAGGGGGCTTGAGCTCCTACGAGCAGTACTTC
16	many	TRBV5-5	TRBD1	TRBJ1-1	CASSPTQGARYTEAFF	TGTGCCAGCAGCCCGACCCAGGGGGCGAGGTACACTGAAGCTTTCTTT